These T cell receptor beta chains were read from a single sample in a study of T-cell reconstitution after alpha-beta-depleted transplantation in children. TCRdb redid the calling of the PCR reads with MiXCR, one entry per CDR3 protein. The sample shows 200,000 to 250,000 distinct CDR3 sequences, approximately 8.4% of them seen only once. The specimen was PBMCs, mostly from graft donor cells, collected 360 days after TCRalphabeta/CD19-depleted stem cell transplant. These receptor sequences come from a male patient aged 2-10 years who had a stem cell transplant for acute myeloid leukemia, so the T cells may come from the graft donor. Each CDR3 is given with its conserved first and last residue. D genes are given only for firm matches. A row's size may be missing; if present it is once, few, many or a size class.

cdr3_aa cdr3_nt d_call v_call clone_size j_call
CASEPGLAGGPYNEQFF TGTGCCAGCGAGCCTGGACTGGCGGGAGGCCCCTACAATGAGCAGTTCTTC TRBD2 TRBV6-1 few TRBJ2-1
CSVSGSFNEQFF TGCAGCGTCAGCGGGAGTTTCAATGAGCAGTTCTTC TRBD2 TRBV29-1 few TRBJ2-1
CASSPPGTGNTGELFF TGCGCCAGCAGCCCACCCGGGACAGGGAACACCGGGGAGCTGTTTTTT TRBD1 TRBV5-1 few TRBJ2-2
CASSYPGQGANYGYTF TGTGCCAGCAGTTACCCGGGACAGGGGGCTAACTATGGCTACACCTTC TRBD1 TRBV6-2/TRBV6-3 few TRBJ1-2
CASNQDSYEQYF TGTGCCAGCAACCAGGATAGCTACGAGCAGTACTTC NA TRBV28 NA TRBJ2-7
CSAPLAGAGRDTQYF TGCAGTGCGCCCCTAGCGGGCGCCGGGAGGGATACGCAGTATTTT TRBD2 TRBV20-1 many TRBJ2-3
CASSNQDSTGYGYTF TGCGCCAGCAGCAATCAAGACAGCACGGGCTATGGCTACACCTTC NA TRBV5-1 few TRBJ1-2
CASSSGPARDTQYF TGTGCCAGCAGCTCCGGACCCGCACGAGATACGCAGTATTTT NA TRBV9 few TRBJ2-3
CASSRGHEQYF TGTGCCAGCAGTAGGGGACACGAGCAGTACTTC NA TRBV12-3/TRBV12-4 few TRBJ2-7
CASSYWGRRADTQYF TGTGCCAGCAGTTACTGGGGGCGCAGAGCAGATACGCAGTATTTT NA TRBV6-5 NA TRBJ2-3
CASSRTTQGVNYGYTF TGCGCCAGCAGCAGGACGACGCAGGGGGTAAACTATGGCTACACCTTC TRBD1 TRBV5-1 NA TRBJ1-2
CAWRFGTLVGRAFF TGTGCCTGGAGGTTTGGGACGTTAGTGGGACGAGCTTTCTTT NA TRBV30 few TRBJ1-1
CASRADSLSTDTQYF TGTGCCAGCAGAGCTGACAGCCTGAGCACAGATACGCAGTATTTT NA TRBV12-3/TRBV12-4 many TRBJ2-3
CASSGRSGRANEQFF TGCGCCAGCAGCGGCCGTAGCGGGAGGGCCAATGAGCAGTTCTTC TRBD2 TRBV5-1 many TRBJ2-1
CASSIGGGNYNEQFF TGTGCCAGCAGCATCGGGGGCGGGAATTACAATGAGCAGTTCTTC NA TRBV7-2 many TRBJ2-1
CASSALEEETQYF TGTGCCAGCAGCGCACTAGAGGAAGAGACCCAGTACTTC NA TRBV12-3/TRBV12-4 NA TRBJ2-5
CASKRELSRYEQYF TGTGCCAGTAAAAGGGAACTAAGCCGCTACGAGCAGTACTTC NA TRBV6-2/TRBV6-3 NA TRBJ2-7
CASSSPPQGRREQFF TGTGCCAGCAGCTCTCCCCCCCAGGGACGTCGGGAGCAGTTCTTC NA TRBV28 many TRBJ2-1
CASSTPGRPYEQYF TGTGCCAGCAGTACCCCGGGACGGCCCTACGAGCAGTACTTC NA TRBV12-3/TRBV12-4 few TRBJ2-7
CASSYFQGSTDTQYF TGTGCCAGCAGTTACTTCCAGGGGAGCACAGATACGCAGTATTTT NA TRBV6-5 few TRBJ2-3
CTSCEQGNTIYF TGTACCAGCTGTGAACAAGGAAACACCATATATTTT NA TRBV3-1 NA TRBJ1-3
CAWLDSEAFF TGTGCCTGGCTCGACAGTGAAGCTTTCTTT NA TRBV30 NA TRBJ1-1
CASSYSLGTGELFF TGTGCCAGCAGTTACTCCCTAGGGACCGGGGAGCTGTTTTTT NA TRBV6-5 many TRBJ2-2
CASRDGPKREKLFF TGTGCCAGCAGAGACGGGCCCAAGCGCGAAAAACTGTTTTTT NA TRBV2 many TRBJ1-4
CASIPLHPGLAGEASHNEQFF TGTGCCAGCATTCCGCTCCATCCGGGACTAGCGGGAGAAGCTTCCCACAATGAGCAGTTCTTC TRBD2 TRBV6-4 many TRBJ2-1
CASSPLASTDTQYF TGTGCCAGCTCACCACTCGCTAGCACAGATACGCAGTATTTT NA TRBV18 NA TRBJ2-3
CSVGGGGETQYF TGCAGCGTTGGTGGGGGCGGAGAGACCCAGTACTTC NA TRBV29-1 many TRBJ2-5
CSADPAGGIQETQYF TGCAGTGCAGACCCAGCGGGGGGGATTCAAGAGACCCAGTACTTC TRBD2 TRBV20-1 NA TRBJ2-5
CSARRRSKSYEQYF TGCAGTGCTAGAAGGAGGTCAAAAAGCTACGAGCAGTACTTC NA TRBV20-1 many TRBJ2-7
CASSLGVPGLAGSSYNEQFF TGTGCCAGCAGCTTAGGGGTCCCTGGGCTAGCGGGATCTTCCTACAATGAGCAGTTCTTC TRBD2 TRBV11-1 few TRBJ2-1
CSVETGVRDYEQYF TGCAGCGTTGAAACAGGGGTAAGAGACTACGAGCAGTACTTC TRBD1 TRBV29-1 many TRBJ2-7
CASTDSDRETQYF TGTGCCAGCACCGATTCCGATAGAGAGACCCAGTACTTC NA TRBV11-2 few TRBJ2-5
CASSYRIWDSDGYTF TGTGCCAGCAGTTACCGAATCTGGGATTCCGATGGCTACACCTTC NA TRBV6-5 NA TRBJ1-2
CASSSPPGLAGDTTDTQYF TGTGCCAGCAGCTCCCCCCCGGGACTAGCGGGGGACACCACAGATACGCAGTATTTT TRBD2 TRBV28 few TRBJ2-3
CASSTRLGNEQFF TGTGCCAGCAGCACGAGGCTGGGTAATGAGCAGTTCTTC NA TRBV27 many TRBJ2-1
CSAKLAGHLGTQYF TGCAGTGCGAAACTAGCGGGGCATCTCGGGACCCAGTACTTC TRBD2 TRBV20-1 NA TRBJ2-5
CASSESRDGYTF TGTGCCAGCAGTGAATCCAGGGATGGCTACACCTTC NA TRBV6-1 few TRBJ1-2
CSVEVSGSMNTEAFF TGCAGCGTTGAGGTCTCGGGCAGCATGAACACTGAAGCTTTCTTT NA TRBV29-1 few TRBJ1-1
CSARGALDEKLFF TGCAGTGCTAGAGGGGCTCTTGATGAAAAACTGTTTTTT NA TRBV20-1 many TRBJ1-4
CASSAGTGSYEQYF TGTGCCAGCAGCGCAGGGACTGGCTCCTACGAGCAGTACTTC NA TRBV7-6 many TRBJ2-7
CASSPTLGNTEAFF TGTGCCAGCAGCCCTACTCTGGGGAACACTGAAGCTTTCTTT NA TRBV7-9 many TRBJ1-1
CASSMSGRTKNIQYF TGTGCCAGTAGTATGAGCGGGAGAACCAAAAACATTCAGTACTTC TRBD2 TRBV19 few TRBJ2-4
CASRPGRAGELFF TGTGCCAGCAGACCGGGTAGGGCCGGGGAGCTGTTTTTT NA TRBV5-4 few TRBJ2-2
CASSIRGTGGQETQYF TGTGCCAGCAGTATTCGCGGGACAGGGGGCCAAGAGACCCAGTACTTC TRBD1 TRBV12-3/TRBV12-4 few TRBJ2-5
CACSQSDRSGNTIYF TGTGCCTGCAGCCAAAGCGACAGATCAGGAAACACCATATATTTT NA TRBV3-1 few TRBJ1-3
CSVTLGGETQYF TGCAGCGTTACTCTAGGAGGGGAGACCCAGTACTTC NA TRBV29-1 many TRBJ2-5
CSVGFGGQLGYTF TGCAGCGTTGGGTTTGGGGGTCAACTCGGCTACACCTTC NA TRBV29-1 few TRBJ1-2
CASSQDRLQETQYF TGCGCCAGCAGCCAAGATCGCCTCCAAGAGACCCAGTACTTC NA TRBV4-3 few TRBJ2-5
CSAPSGAEQYF TGCAGTGCCCCTAGCGGAGCCGAGCAGTACTTC TRBD2 TRBV20-1 few TRBJ2-7
CSARVTLFGGGANTGELFF TGCAGTGCTAGAGTGACGTTATTCGGCGGGGGGGCGAACACCGGGGAGCTGTTTTTT TRBD2 TRBV20-1 many TRBJ2-2
CASRQLASQETQYF TGTGCCAGCAGACAACTAGCGTCCCAAGAGACCCAGTACTTC TRBD2 TRBV12-3/TRBV12-4 NA TRBJ2-5
CASSLTPSPLHF TGTGCCAGCAGCTTAACACCCTCACCCCTCCACTTT NA TRBV7-2 NA TRBJ1-6